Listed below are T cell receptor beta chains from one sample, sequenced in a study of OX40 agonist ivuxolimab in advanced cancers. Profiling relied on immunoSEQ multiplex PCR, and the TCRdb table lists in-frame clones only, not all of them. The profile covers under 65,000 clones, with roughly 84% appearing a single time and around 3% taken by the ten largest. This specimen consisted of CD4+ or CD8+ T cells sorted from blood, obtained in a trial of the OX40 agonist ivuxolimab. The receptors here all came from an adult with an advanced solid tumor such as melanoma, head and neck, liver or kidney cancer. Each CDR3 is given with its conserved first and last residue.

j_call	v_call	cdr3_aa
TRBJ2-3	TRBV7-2	CASSTPGLTDTQYF
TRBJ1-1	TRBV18	CASSQQGESTEAFF
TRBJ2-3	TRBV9	CASSIPSGESTDTQYF
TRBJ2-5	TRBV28	CASSLVAETQYF
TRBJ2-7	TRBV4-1	CASSQGGARHYEQYF
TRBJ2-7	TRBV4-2	CASSQASGFNEQYF
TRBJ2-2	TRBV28	CASSLTEGELFF
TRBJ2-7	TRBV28	CASSPKPYMVGEQYF
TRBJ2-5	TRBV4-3	CASSQDLGSQETQYF
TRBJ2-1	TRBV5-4	CASSASTGYNEQFF
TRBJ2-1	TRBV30	CAWDPGGSSYNEQFF
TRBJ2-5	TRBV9	CASSVEGWRAETQYF
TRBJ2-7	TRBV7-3	CASSLSPAYEQYF
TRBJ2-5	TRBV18	CASSPPEGRETQYF
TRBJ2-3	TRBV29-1	CSAWTGMADTQYF
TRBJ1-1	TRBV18	CASSPVGVRGTEAFF
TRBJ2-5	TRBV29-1	CSVLTRGRETQYF
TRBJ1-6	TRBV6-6	CASSSNSKSPLHF
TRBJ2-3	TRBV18	CASSPRFGDTQYF
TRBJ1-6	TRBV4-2	CASSQVTGGRGSRPLHF
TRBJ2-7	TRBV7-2	CASSLRVDEQYF
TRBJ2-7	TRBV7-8	CASSRGLAGSYEQYF
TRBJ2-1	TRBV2	CASSDGTSGSGEQFF
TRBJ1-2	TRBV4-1	CASSRSGGAYGYTF
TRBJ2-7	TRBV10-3	CAIRKREGGEQYF
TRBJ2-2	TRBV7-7	CASSLVGAFTGELFF
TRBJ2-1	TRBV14	CASSQRGASYNEQFF
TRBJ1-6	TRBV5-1	CASSPGDGNSPLHF
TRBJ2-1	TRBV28	CASSSLPYNEQFF
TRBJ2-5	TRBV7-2	CASSPGLAGGIQETQYF
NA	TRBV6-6	CASSYRAESYEQYF